The 29 T cell receptor beta chains below all came from one sample that was sequenced in a study of blood T cell repertoires in COVID-19. Measured with immunoSEQ multiplex PCR; TCRdb has only the in-frame clones, and not every one. Of roughly 330,000 clones detected, more than 80% appear once; the ten largest clones hold roughly 6.5%. Sequenced input: peripheral blood. These receptors were taken from a man aged 18 to 30 who had recovered from COVID-19.

J is TRBJ1-4 and V is TRBV19; 8 bases match TRBD1. The V and J ends lost 4 bases and 5 bases, in that order; junction bases with no gene match: 6. The V gene's germline CDR1 is LNHDA and CDR2 SQIVND (reference sequence). The CDR3 is 15 amino acids. The CDR3 DNA reads TGTGCCAGTAGTAACTCCGGGACAGGAAATGAAAAACTGTTTTTT. This codes for CASSNSGTGNEKLFF.

The V gene is TRBV29-1, the J gene TRBJ1-2, with 7 bases aligning to TRBD1. The ends lost 4 bases at V and 4 bases at J; junction bases unmatched: 9. The CDR3 has 14 amino acids. Germline V lookup: CDR1 SQVTM, CDR2 ANQGSEA. The CDR3 DNA sequence: TGCAGCGTTGGACCCCGGGACAGAGTCTATGGCTACACCTTC. This gives the protein CSVGPRDRVYGYTF.

The chain recombines TRBV19 with TRBJ2-2; 7 bases line up with TRBD1. CDR1 is LNHDA and CDR2 is SQIVND in the germline V gene (reference sequence). The CDR3 spans 15 residues. J gave up 2 bases and V 5 bases, and 5 bases lay outside the gene matches. As DNA, the CDR3 is TGTGCCAGTAGTCCCGGGGACAGAAACACCGGGGAGCTGTTTTTT. This gives the protein CASSPGDRNTGELFF.

This clone was recorded a few times. The V and J genes are TRBV11-1 and TRBJ1-1, with D uncertain. CDR3 length equals 14 residues. V was cut by 2 bases and J by 0 bases, with 7 bases left in between. Per the germline V gene, CDR1 is SGHAT and CDR2 is FQDESV (reference sequence). CDR3 amino acids: CASSLTYLNTEAFF. The DNA of the CDR3 is TGTGCCAGCAGCTTAACCTATTTGAACACTGAAGCTTTCTTT.

The V and J genes are TRBV28 and TRBJ2-7; 11 bases map to TRBD2. This CDR3 spans 16 amino acids. CDR1 and CDR2 from the germline V gene are MDHEN and SYDVKM. The V segment lost 7 bases and the J segment 1 base; nucleotides outside the gene matches: 9. CDR3 DNA sequence: TGTGCCAGCAACCTAGGGGGGACTAGCGGATCCTACGAGCAGTACTTC. Its protein product is CASNLGGTSGSYEQYF.

V usage is TRBV12-3 or TRBV12-4 and J usage is TRBJ1-1; perhaps TRBD1 as D (6 bases). The CDR3 is 13 amino acids. Trimming left V 2 bases short and J 4 bases short, with 8 bases between. The CDR3 protein is CASSLRGATEAFF. The CDR3, as DNA: TGTGCCAGCAGTTTACGGGGGGCCACTGAAGCTTTCTTT.

The chain links TRBV2 to TRBJ1-2; 10 bases line up with TRBD1. The CDR3 runs to 17 residues. Germline loops: CDR1 SNHLY, CDR2 FYNNEI. Trimming removed 7 bases from V and 6 bases from J; junction bases left unmatched: 17. The CDR3 nucleotides read TGTGCCAGCACCGGAACTACGACCGGGACAGGGGTCGATGGCTACACCTTC. Encoded protein: CASTGTTTGTGVDGYTF.

V gene TRBV7-8 combines with J gene TRBJ1-1; 11 bases are a match to TRBD1. Germline CDR1 SGHVS, CDR2 FQNEAQ. V lost 5 bases to trimming and J lost 2 bases; unmatched junction nucleotides: 10. The CDR3 contains 17 residues. CDR3 sequence: CASSPRDRGFFNTEAFF. In DNA, the CDR3 is TGTGCCAGCAGCCCCCGGGACAGGGGGTTCTTTAACACTGAAGCTTTCTTT.

The chain's CDR3 is CASSVGGRDYGYTF. Written as DNA, the CDR3 is TGTGCCAGCAGCGTAGGTGGCAGGGACTATGGCTACACCTTC. This chain uses TRBV9 with TRBJ1-2, with D tentatively TRBD1 (5 bases). The V and J ends lost 0 bases and 3 bases respectively, with 9 bases between them. Germline CDR1 SGDLS, CDR2 YYNGEE. The CDR3 is made up of 14 amino acids.

The genes are TRBV6-5 and TRBJ2-4; TRBD2 matches 8 bases. J gave up 0 bases and V 6 bases, and 4 bases lay outside the gene matches. CDR1 and CDR2 (germline): MNHEY, SVGAGI. The length of the CDR3 is 15 residues. In DNA form, the CDR3 reads TGTGCCAGCAGAACTAGCGGAGTAGCCAAAAACATTCAGTACTTC. It is translated as CASRTSGVAKNIQYF.

The chain has TRBV5-4 and TRBJ1-6, with TRBD1 identical over 8 bases. The V segment lost 4 bases and the J segment 6 bases; nucleotides outside the gene matches: 9. This CDR3 spans 16 amino acids. Germline V CDR1 and CDR2: SGHNT, YYREEE (reference sequence). The CDR3 sequence: CASSGTDRGPNSPLHF. The DNA for the CDR3 is TGTGCCAGCAGCGGCACCGACAGGGGACCTAATTCACCCCTCCACTTT.

J is TRBJ1-1 and V is TRBV19, with D unclear. Trimming stripped 1 base from V and 1 base from J, with 7 bases between. In germline, CDR1 is LNHDA, CDR2 SQIVND (reference sequence). This CDR3 comprises 14 residues. The CDR3 nucleotides are TGTGCCAGTAGTATAGGCGGCGGGAACACTGAAGCTTTCTTT. This codes for CASSIGGGNTEAFF.

The CDR3 nucleotides are TGTGCCAGTAGTATAGCCCAGACGGACTCCTATGGCTACACCTTC. Translation gives CASSIAQTDSYGYTF. This chain joins TRBV19 and TRBJ1-2; D remains unclear. The CDR3 length is 15 residues. The germline V and J ends were trimmed by 1 base and 4 bases, with 13 bases remaining between them. Germline CDR1 and CDR2: LNHDA and SQIVND (reference sequence). Full variable domain (outside the CDR3, taken from reference TRBV19 and TRBJ1-2): DGGITQSPKYLFRKEGQNVTLSCEQNLNHDAMYWYRQDPGQGLRLIYYSQIVNDFQKGDIAEGYSVSREKKESFPLTVTSAQKNPTAFYLCASSIAQTDSYGYTFGSGTRLTVV.

The V gene is TRBV4-3, the J gene TRBJ1-5, with a possible D match to TRBD1 (5 bases). V lost 0 bases, J lost 6 bases, and 6 bases lay in between. Germline values: CDR1 LGHNA, CDR2 YSLEER. The CDR3 is made up of 13 amino acids. CDR3 sequence: CASSQDQGQPQHF. CDR3 DNA sequence: TGCGCCAGCAGCCAAGATCAGGGTCAGCCCCAGCATTTT.

V gene TRBV13 combines with J gene TRBJ1-1; 8 nucleotides match TRBD1. Germline loops: CDR1 PRHDT, CDR2 FYEKMQ (reference sequence). This CDR3 region has 16 residues. J lost 4 bases, V lost 5 bases, and 12 bases had no gene match. The CDR3 nucleotides are TGTGCCAGCAGCCCCCAGGCAGGGGGCTTCGGCACTGAAGCTTTCTTT. The encoded protein is CASSPQAGGFGTEAFF.

The CDR3 DNA reads as TGTGCCAGCTCCCGACAGCCTACTAGCACAGATACGCAGTATTTT. It codes for CASSRQPTSTDTQYF. This sequence joins TRBV6-5 and TRBJ2-3; a possible D gene is TRBD1 (5 bases). CDR3 length equals 15 residues. Germline CDR1 and CDR2: MNHEY and SVGAGI. The V gene lost 8 bases and the J gene lost 0 bases, with 15 bases spanning the gap.

The gene calls are TRBV11-2 and TRBJ2-1; weak D call: TRBD2 (5 bases). V was clipped by 3 bases and J by 3 bases, with 6 bases between them. This CDR3 contains 13 residues. CDR1 SGHAT and CDR2 FQNNGV come from the germline V gene. The CDR3: CASSFGDYNEQFF. In DNA form, the CDR3 reads TGTGCCAGCAGCTTCGGGGACTACAATGAGCAGTTCTTC. Together with reference TRBV11-2 and TRBJ2-1, the CDR3 gives the full variable domain: EAGVAQSPRYKIIEKRQSVAFWCNPISGHATLYWYQQILGQGPKLLIQFQNNGVVDDSQLPKDRFSAERLKGVDSTLKIQPAKLEDSAVYLCASSFGDYNEQFFGPGTRLTVL.

The chain combines TRBV6-6 with TRBJ2-1; 7 nucleotides agree with TRBD1. Germline V gene sequence: CDR1 MNHNY, CDR2 SVGAGI (reference sequence). The V and J ends lost 4 bases and 0 bases, in that order; junction bases with no gene match: 3. The CDR3 runs 15 residues. CDR3 nucleotide sequence: TGTGCCAGCAGTTCCAAGGGGGCCTCCTACAATGAGCAGTTCTTC. Amino acid sequence: CASSSKGASYNEQFF.

The J gene is TRBJ2-2, the V gene TRBV27, with a possible D match to TRBD2 (6 bases). From germline, CDR1 is MNHEY and CDR2 SMNVEV (reference sequence). V was pared by 8 bases and J by 2 bases, with 12 bases between. The CDR3 is 14 amino acids. The CDR3: CASGLWQNTGELFF. CDR3 sequence (DNA): TGTGCCAGCGGACTATGGCAAAACACCGGGGAGCTGTTTTTT.

The rearrangement joins TRBV2 to TRBJ1-1; possible D gene TRBD1, 5 bases. V lost 7 bases and J lost 2, with 14 bases in between. The CDR3 runs 14 residues. The V gene's germline CDR1 is SNHLY and CDR2 FYNNEI. The CDR3 region is CASNFDSHNTEAFF. Written as DNA, the CDR3 is TGTGCCAGCAATTTCGACAGCCACAACACTGAAGCTTTCTTT.

This clone came up once. The chain has TRBV12-3 or TRBV12-4 and TRBJ2-7; no clear D gene. The CDR3 runs to 13 residues. The V end was cut by 3 bases, the J end by 4 bases, with 10 bases between. CDR3 nucleotide sequence: TGTGCCAGCAGTTTGTCAGGAAATTACGAGCAGTACTTC. It codes for CASSLSGNYEQYF.

CDR3 DNA sequence: TGTGCCTGGAGTGTCGGGACAGGGGGCCAAGAGACCCAGTACTTC. Protein: CAWSVGTGGQETQYF. The chain combines TRBV30 with TRBJ2-5; 11 bases are a match to TRBD1. Germline CDR1 reads GTSNPN; CDR2 reads SVGIG (reference sequence). The CDR3 is 15 residues long. After removal of 0 bases from V and 1 base from J, the junction contained 1 base not matched to a gene.

This chain links TRBV4-3 with TRBJ1-2; 7 bases align to TRBD1. CDR1 is LGHNA and CDR2 is YSLEER in the germline V gene. The J segment lost 6 bases and the V segment lost 0 bases, leaving 13 bases of the junction unmatched. The CDR3 loop spans 17 amino acids. CDR3 loop: CASSQDNRQGGLHGYTF. In DNA, the CDR3 is TGCGCCAGCAGCCAAGATAATCGGCAGGGGGGCCTCCATGGCTACACCTTC.

The J gene is TRBJ2-7, the V gene TRBV5-1, with D hard to call. In germline, CDR1 is SGHRS, CDR2 YFSETQ. The CDR3 totals 15 residues. The V gene lost 0 bases and the J gene lost 2 bases, with 12 bases spanning the gap. The CDR3 reads CASSLGMGSPYEQYF. The CDR3 DNA reads TGCGCCAGCAGCTTGGGTATGGGCAGCCCCTACGAGCAGTACTTC.

The genes are TRBV15 and TRBJ1-3; a possible D gene is TRBD1 (5 bases). CDR3 size: 14 residues. Trimming shortened V by 3 bases and J by 0 bases, and 6 bases separated the two germline ends. Germline V gene lookup returns CDR1 LNHNV and CDR2 YYDKDF (reference sequence). CDR3 region: CATSSDSSGNTIYF. The CDR3 DNA is TGTGCCACCAGCAGCGACAGCTCTGGAAACACCATATATTTT.

The chain joins TRBV28 to TRBJ1-2, with 9 bases that match TRBD1. J gave up 4 bases and V 5 bases, and 5 bases lay outside the gene matches. This CDR3 comprises 14 residues. Germline-derived CDR1 and CDR2 are MDHEN and SYDVKM. The CDR3, as DNA: TGTGCCAGCAGTCCCGGGACAGGGCTCTATGGCTACACCTTC. Its protein product is CASSPGTGLYGYTF.

The genes are TRBV19 and TRBJ2-3; 11 bases are a match to TRBD1. CDR3 length equals 13 residues. V lost 8 bases and J lost 3; bases outside the gene matches: 1. Germline V CDR1 and CDR2: LNHDA, SQIVND (reference sequence). The CDR3 sequence is CASGQGATDTQYF. In nucleotides, the CDR3 is TGTGCCAGTGGACAGGGGGCTACAGATACGCAGTATTTT. Complete variable domain (other parts from reference TRBV19 and TRBJ2-3): DGGITQSPKYLFRKEGQNVTLSCEQNLNHDAMYWYRQDPGQGLRLIYYSQIVNDFQKGDIAEGYSVSREKKESFPLTVTSAQKNPTAFYLCASGQGATDTQYFGPGTRLTVL.

DNA for the CDR3: TGTGCCAGCAGCGTAAGTAGCACTAACTATGGCTACACCTTC. Translating it yields CASSVSSTNYGYTF. The chain links TRBV9 to TRBJ1-2; D is uncertain. CDR3 length: 14 residues. The germline V and J ends were trimmed by 1 base and 0 bases, with 7 bases remaining between them. Germline CDR1 SGDLS, CDR2 YYNGEE. Together with reference TRBV9 and TRBJ1-2, the CDR3 gives the full variable domain: DSGVTQTPKHLITATGQRVTLRCSPRSGDLSVYWYQQSLDQGLQFLIQYYNGEERAKGNILERFSAQQFPDLHSELNLSSLELGDSALYFCASSVSSTNYGYTFGSGTRLTVV.

The chain carries TRBV6-5 and TRBJ1-1; D remains unclear. Trimming took off 2 bases at V and 1 base at J, with 2 bases between the two ends. This CDR3 region has 12 residues. Germline CDR1 and CDR2: MNHEY and SVGAGI. The CDR3 is CASSYQNTEAFF. The CDR3 region has the DNA TGTGCCAGCAGTTACCAGAACACTGAAGCTTTCTTT.